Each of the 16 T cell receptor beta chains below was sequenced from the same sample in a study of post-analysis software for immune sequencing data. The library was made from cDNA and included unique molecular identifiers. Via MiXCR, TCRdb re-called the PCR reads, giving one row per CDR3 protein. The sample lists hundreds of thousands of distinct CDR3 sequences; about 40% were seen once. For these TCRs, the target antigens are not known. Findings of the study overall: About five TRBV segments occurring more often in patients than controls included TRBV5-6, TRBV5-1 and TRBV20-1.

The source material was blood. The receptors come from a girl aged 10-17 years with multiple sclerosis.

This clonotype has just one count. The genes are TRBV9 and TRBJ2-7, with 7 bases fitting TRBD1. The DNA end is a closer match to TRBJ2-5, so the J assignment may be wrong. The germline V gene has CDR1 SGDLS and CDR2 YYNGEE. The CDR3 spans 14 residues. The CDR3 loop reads CASSVWDSGETQYF. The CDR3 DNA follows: TGTGCCAGCAGCGTATGGGACAGCGGAGAGACCCAGTACTTC.

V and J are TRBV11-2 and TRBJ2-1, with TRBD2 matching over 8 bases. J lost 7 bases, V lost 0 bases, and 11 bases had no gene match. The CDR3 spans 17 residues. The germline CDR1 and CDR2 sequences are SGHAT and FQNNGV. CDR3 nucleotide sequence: TGTGCCAGCAGCTTAGAAAGGATCGGGAGGGCCGGGAATGAGCAGTTCTTC. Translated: CASSLERIGRAGNEQFF.

This CDR3 reads CASSSPGLVGANVLTF. CDR3 in DNA: TGTGCCAGCAGTTCCCCGGGCCTAGTGGGGGCCAACGTCCTGACTTTC. The rearrangement uses TRBV28 and TRBJ2-6; D gene uncertain. This CDR3 contains 16 residues. Trimming took 4 bases from V and 4 from J, leaving 14 bases between them. Germline V CDR1 and CDR2: MDHEN, SYDVKM.

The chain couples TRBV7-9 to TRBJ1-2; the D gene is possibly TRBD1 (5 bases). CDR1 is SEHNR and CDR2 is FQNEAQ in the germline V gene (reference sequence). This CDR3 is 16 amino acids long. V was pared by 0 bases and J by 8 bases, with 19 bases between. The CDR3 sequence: CASSLAVTRESRGYTF. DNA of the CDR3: TGTGCCAGCAGCTTAGCAGTTACCAGGGAGTCTCGGGGCTACACCTTC.

The CDR3 DNA reads TGTGCCATCAGTGAGTCGGCGTTGCGGACCAATCAGCCCCAGCATTTT. Amino acid sequence: CAISESALRTNQPQHF. V is TRBV10-3 and J is TRBJ1-5, with D hard to call. The CDR3 is 16 residues long. Trimming pared 0 bases from V and 3 bases from J, leaving 12 bases between. Per germline, CDR1 ENHRY and CDR2 SYGVKD.

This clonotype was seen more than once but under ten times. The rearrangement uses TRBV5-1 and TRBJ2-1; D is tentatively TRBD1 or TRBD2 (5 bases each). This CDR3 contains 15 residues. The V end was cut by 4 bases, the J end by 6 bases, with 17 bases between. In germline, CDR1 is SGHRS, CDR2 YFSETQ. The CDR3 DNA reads TGCGCCAGCAGCGCCAATCCGGGACGTGTCAATGAGCAGTTCTTC. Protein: CASSANPGRVNEQFF.

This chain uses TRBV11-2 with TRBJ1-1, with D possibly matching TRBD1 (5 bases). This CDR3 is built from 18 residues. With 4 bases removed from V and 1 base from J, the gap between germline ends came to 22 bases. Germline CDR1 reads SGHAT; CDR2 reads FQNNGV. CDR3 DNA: TGTGCCAGCAGCTCCCGGGGGGGGTTCACCGGTGGGAACACTGAAGCTTTCTTT. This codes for CASSSRGGFTGGNTEAFF. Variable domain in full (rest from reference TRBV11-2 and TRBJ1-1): EAGVAQSPRYKIIEKRQSVAFWCNPISGHATLYWYQQILGQGPKLLIQFQNNGVVDDSQLPKDRFSAERLKGVDSTLKIQPAKLEDSAVYLCASSSRGGFTGGNTEAFFGQGTRLTVV.

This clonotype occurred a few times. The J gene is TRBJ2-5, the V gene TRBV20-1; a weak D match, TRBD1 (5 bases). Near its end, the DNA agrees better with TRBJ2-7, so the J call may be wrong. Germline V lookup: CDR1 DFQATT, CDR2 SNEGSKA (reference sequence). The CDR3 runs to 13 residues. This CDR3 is CSAKSGRASEQYF. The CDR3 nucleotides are TGCAGTGCTAAGTCGGGCAGGGCGAGCGAGCAGTACTTC.

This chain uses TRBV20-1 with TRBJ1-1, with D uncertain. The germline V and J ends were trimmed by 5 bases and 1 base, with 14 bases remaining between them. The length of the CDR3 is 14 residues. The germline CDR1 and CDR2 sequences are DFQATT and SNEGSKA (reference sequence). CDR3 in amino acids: CSAPARLENTEAFF. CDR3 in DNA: TGCAGTGCTCCAGCCCGGCTCGAGAACACTGAAGCTTTCTTT.

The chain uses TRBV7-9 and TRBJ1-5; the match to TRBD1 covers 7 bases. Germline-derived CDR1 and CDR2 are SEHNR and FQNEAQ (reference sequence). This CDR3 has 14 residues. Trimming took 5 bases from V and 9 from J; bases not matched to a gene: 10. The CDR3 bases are TGTGCCAGCAGCCTCGACAGGGCCCCGTCGCCCCAGCATTTT. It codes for CASSLDRAPSPQHF.

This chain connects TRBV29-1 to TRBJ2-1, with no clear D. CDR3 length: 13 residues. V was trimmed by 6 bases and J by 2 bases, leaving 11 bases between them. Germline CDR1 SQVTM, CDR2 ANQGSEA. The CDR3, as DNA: TGCAGCGTCAGGCCTCCGGCCTACAATGAGCAGTTCTTC. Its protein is CSVRPPAYNEQFF.

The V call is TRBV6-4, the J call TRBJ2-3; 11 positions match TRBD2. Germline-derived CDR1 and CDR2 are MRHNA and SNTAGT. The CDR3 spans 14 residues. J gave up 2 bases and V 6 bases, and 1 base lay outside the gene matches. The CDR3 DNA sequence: TGTGCCAGCAGACTAGCGGGGGACACAGATACGCAGTATTTT. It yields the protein CASRLAGDTDTQYF.

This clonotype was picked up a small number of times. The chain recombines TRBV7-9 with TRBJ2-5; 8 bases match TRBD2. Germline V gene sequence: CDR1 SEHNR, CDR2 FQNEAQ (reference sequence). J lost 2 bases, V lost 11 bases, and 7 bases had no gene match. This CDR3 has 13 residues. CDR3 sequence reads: CAGTGTRQETQYF. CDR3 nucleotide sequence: TGTGCCGGAACCGGGACTAGACAAGAGACCCAGTACTTC.

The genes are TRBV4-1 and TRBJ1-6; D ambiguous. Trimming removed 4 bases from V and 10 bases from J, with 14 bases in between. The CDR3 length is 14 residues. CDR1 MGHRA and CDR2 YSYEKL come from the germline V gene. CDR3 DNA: TGCGCCAGCAGCCTAGAAGAGAGGTTATCACCCCTCCACTTT. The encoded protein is CASSLEERLSPLHF.

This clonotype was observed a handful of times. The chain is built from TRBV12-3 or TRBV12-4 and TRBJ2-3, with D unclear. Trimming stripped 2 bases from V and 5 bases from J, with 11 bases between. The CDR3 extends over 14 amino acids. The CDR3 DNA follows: TGTGCCAGCAGTTTAAAACGTCCGATAGATACGCAGTATTTT. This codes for CASSLKRPIDTQYF.

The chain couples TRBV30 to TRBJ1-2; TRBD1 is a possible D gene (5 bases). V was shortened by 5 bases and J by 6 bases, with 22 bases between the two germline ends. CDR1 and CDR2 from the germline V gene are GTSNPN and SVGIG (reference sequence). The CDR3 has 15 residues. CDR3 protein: CAWALSSAGRDGYTF. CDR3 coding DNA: TGTGCCTGGGCTCTCAGCTCTGCAGGGAGGGATGGCTACACCTTC.